The 28 T cell receptor beta chains in this list originate from one sample, sequenced in a study of blood T cell repertoires in COVID-19. Libraries were prepared by immunoSEQ multiplex PCR; TCRdb keeps only in-frame clonotypes and omits some of them. The table has a few hundred thousand clones, 86% seen once. The sequenced sample consisted of peripheral blood. These TCRs come from a woman in her forties or fifties with acute or convalescent COVID-19.

The J gene is TRBJ2-7, the V gene TRBV18, with TRBD1 as a possible D gene (5 bases). Germline values: CDR1 KGHSH, CDR2 LQKENI. Trimming took 0 bases from V and 2 from J, leaving 14 bases between them. The CDR3 contains 16 residues. The CDR3 DNA sequence: TGTGCCAGCTCACCACCGCCGACAGAGATCACCTACGAGCAGTACTTC. It encodes CASSPPPTEITYEQYF.

The V and J genes are TRBV5-5 and TRBJ1-4; TRBD1 might be the D (5 bases). The CDR3 is 14 residues long. Germline lookup yields CDR1 SGHKS and CDR2 YYEKEE (reference sequence). The germline V and J ends were trimmed by 3 bases and 5 bases, with 11 bases remaining between them. Written as DNA, the CDR3 is TGTGCCAGCAGCTCGTTGGGGCAAAATGAAAAACTGTTTTTT. Its translation: CASSSLGQNEKLFF.

This clone was seen once. The V call is TRBV19, the J call TRBJ1-5, with a tentative D call TRBD1 (5 bases). Germline V gene lookup returns CDR1 LNHDA and CDR2 SQIVND (reference sequence). The CDR3 has 14 residues. With 6 bases removed from V and 2 bases from J, the gap between germline ends came to 11 bases. The CDR3 loop is CASRTVRRNQPQHF. Here the CDR3 DNA reads TGTGCCAGTAGGACAGTCCGCCGCAATCAGCCCCAGCATTTT.

The chain carries TRBV27 and TRBJ1-6; the D gene is possibly TRBD1 (6 bases). V was cut by 3 bases and J by 0 bases, with 18 bases left in between. The CDR3 sequence is 19 residues long. Germline V gene lookup returns CDR1 MNHEY and CDR2 SMNVEV (reference sequence). The CDR3 sequence is CASSFGGWTDFSYNSPLHF. CDR3 bases: TGTGCCAGCAGTTTCGGGGGGTGGACAGACTTCTCCTATAATTCACCCCTCCACTTT.

The chain uses TRBV6-5 and TRBJ1-2; 10 bases align to TRBD1. Per germline, CDR1 MNHEY and CDR2 SVGAGI. The CDR3 spans 13 residues. J gave up 6 bases and V 5 bases, and 3 bases lay outside the gene matches. The CDR3 bases are TGTGCCAGCAGTAGGGGACAGGGGAATGGCTACACCTTC. It yields the protein CASSRGQGNGYTF.

V is TRBV11-2 and J is TRBJ1-6; TRBD1 agrees at 10 bases. V lost 6 bases to trimming and J lost 6 bases; unmatched junction nucleotides: 11. The CDR3 sequence is 17 residues long. CDR1 is SGHAT and CDR2 is FQNNGV in the germline V gene. The CDR3 DNA sequence: TGTGCCAGCAGTCTTACCGGGACAGGGGCCCTTAATTCACCCCTCCACTTT. Translation: CASSLTGTGALNSPLHF.

The gene calls are TRBV27 and TRBJ2-5; 11 bases align to TRBD2. This CDR3 spans 16 amino acids. J lost 5 bases, V lost 5 bases, and 10 bases had no gene match. From germline, CDR1 is MNHEY and CDR2 SMNVEV (reference sequence). Written as DNA, the CDR3 is TGTGCCAGCAGTCGGCCCGGTACTAGCGGGAGTGAGACCCAGTACTTC. It translates to CASSRPGTSGSETQYF.

V and J are TRBV28 and TRBJ1-2, with a tentative D call TRBD1 (5 bases). The CDR3 runs to 14 residues. V lost 5 bases, J lost 1 base, and 11 bases lay in between. In germline, CDR1 is MDHEN, CDR2 SYDVKM. The CDR3 DNA is TGTGCCAGCAGTGCCCAGGGTTTTAACTATGGCTACACCTTC. As protein: CASSAQGFNYGYTF.

This clone has only one observation. Additional DNA sequences in this sample encode the identical CDR3. The CDR3 sequence is CASSLVAGGNTEAFF. Written as DNA, the CDR3 is TGTGCCAGCAGCTTAGTCGCAGGGGGGAACACTGAAGCTTTCTTT. The J gene is TRBJ1-1, the V gene TRBV7-2; TRBD1 matches 7 bases. J was trimmed by 1 base and V by 1 base; bases with no gene match: 3. This CDR3 is built from 15 residues. Germline-derived CDR1 and CDR2 are SGHTA and FQGNSA.

In DNA form, the CDR3 reads TGCAGCGTTGAAGTATTGGACAGGGAACCCCTTAACTATGGCTACACCTTC. Protein product: CSVEVLDREPLNYGYTF. This chain connects TRBV29-1 to TRBJ1-2; 8 bases fit TRBD1. The germline gives CDR1 SQVTM, CDR2 ANQGSEA. This CDR3 is 17 amino acids long. V shed 1 base and J 1 base; nucleotides not matched to a gene: 11. Variable domain in full (rest from reference TRBV29-1 and TRBJ1-2): SAVISQKPSRDICQRGTSLTIQCQVDSQVTMMFWYRQQPGQSLTLIATANQGSEATYESGFVIDKFPISRPNLTFSTLTVSNMSPEDSSIYLCSVEVLDREPLNYGYTFGSGTRLTVV.

The J gene is TRBJ1-2, the V gene TRBV9, with a weak D call TRBD1 (6 bases). CDR3 length equals 13 residues. Germline lookup yields CDR1 SGDLS and CDR2 YYNGEE. V was trimmed by 6 bases and J by 0 bases, leaving 9 bases between them. The CDR3 loop is CASTPGANYGYTF. CDR3 nucleotide sequence: TGTGCCAGCACCCCAGGGGCTAACTATGGCTACACCTTC.

This sequence joins TRBV7-6 and TRBJ2-1; 15 nucleotides match TRBD2. The V gene end was trimmed by 5 bases and the J gene end by 2 bases; junction bases not matched to a gene: 4. Germline V gene sequence: CDR1 SGHVS, CDR2 FNYEAQ. The CDR3 has 17 residues. The CDR3 coding sequence is TGTGCCAGCAGCCAGGGACTAGCGGGAGGAACCTACAATGAGCAGTTCTTC. It yields the protein CASSQGLAGGTYNEQFF. Supplemented by reference TRBV7-6 and TRBJ2-1, the full variable domain reads GAGVSQSPRYKVTKRGQDVALRCDPISGHVSLYWYRQALGQGPEFLTYFNYEAQQDKSGLPNDRFSAERPEGSISTLTIQRTEQRDSAMYRCASSQGLAGGTYNEQFFGPGTRLTVL.

The gene calls are TRBV27 and TRBJ2-3; 13 bases fit TRBD2. The CDR3 is made up of 16 amino acids. V was clipped by 3 bases and J by 4 bases; unmatched bases: 4. Germline V gene sequence: CDR1 MNHEY, CDR2 SMNVEV (reference sequence). CDR3 region: CASSFLTSGGSDTQYF. The CDR3 DNA reads TGTGCCAGCAGTTTCCTGACTAGCGGGGGGTCAGATACGCAGTATTTT.

The gene calls are TRBV7-9 and TRBJ2-1; TRBD2 agrees at 10 bases. The CDR3 runs to 16 residues. The V gene's germline CDR1 is SEHNR and CDR2 FQNEAQ (reference sequence). J was trimmed by 4 bases and V by 2 bases; bases with no gene match: 5. CDR3 sequence reads: CASSLLSGRSYNEQFF. CDR3 in DNA: TGTGCCAGCAGCTTACTTAGCGGGAGGTCGTACAATGAGCAGTTCTTC.

This clone appeared a single time. This chain links TRBV6-6 with TRBJ2-2; TRBD2 is a possible D gene (6 bases). CDR1 is MNHNY, CDR2 SVGAGI, per germline (reference sequence). This CDR3 contains 16 residues. Trimming took off 5 bases at V and 5 bases at J, with 18 bases between the two ends. CDR3 sequence reads: CASSQRWGVETGELFF. CDR3 DNA: TGTGCCAGCAGTCAACGGTGGGGGGTTGAAACCGGGGAGCTGTTTTTT.

This clone was observed a few times. The V call is TRBV19, the J call TRBJ1-6, with D perhaps matching TRBD1 (5 bases). The length of the CDR3 is 14 residues. Germline values: CDR1 LNHDA, CDR2 SQIVND (reference sequence). Trimming took off 7 bases at V and 9 bases at J, with 16 bases between the two ends. CDR3 nucleotides: TGTGCCAGTACTCGAAAGGCGCAGGGTTCACCCCTCCACTTT. Protein product: CASTRKAQGSPLHF.

This rearrangement joins TRBV6-6 to TRBJ1-5, with D maybe TRBD1 (6 bases). The CDR3 is 15 residues long. Germline V CDR1 and CDR2: MNHNY, SVGAGI (reference sequence). With 5 bases removed from V and 3 bases from J, the gap between germline ends came to 14 bases. The CDR3 nucleotides are TGTGCCAGCAGTAACCCCCGGGACACCAATCAGCCCCAGCATTTT. It specifies CASSNPRDTNQPQHF.

This chain uses TRBV5-1 with TRBJ2-1; D is uncertain. The CDR3 consists of 15 residues. V was shortened by 2 bases and J by 3 bases, with 12 bases between the two germline ends. Per germline, CDR1 SGHRS and CDR2 YFSETQ. The CDR3 sequence: CASSFRPGYYNEQFF. CDR3 coding DNA: TGCGCCAGCAGCTTCCGACCAGGTTACTACAATGAGCAGTTCTTC. The entire variable domain, with the rest obtained from reference TRBV5-1 and TRBJ2-1, is as follows: KAGVTQTPRYLIKTRGQQVTLSCSPISGHRSVSWYQQTPGQGLQFLFEYFSETQRNKGNFPGRFSGRQFSNSRSEMNVSTLELGDSALYLCASSFRPGYYNEQFFGPGTRLTVL.

This sequence joins TRBV14 and TRBJ1-3; D is unclear. This CDR3 spans 16 amino acids. V was cut by 2 bases and J by 4 bases, with 15 bases left in between. The V gene's germline CDR1 is SGHDN and CDR2 FVKESK. In nucleotides, the CDR3 is TGTGCCAGCAGCCAAAGATCGGCAGGTCGAGGAAACACCATATATTTT. This codes for CASSQRSAGRGNTIYF.

This sequence joins TRBV6-6 and TRBJ1-1; possible D gene TRBD1, 5 bases. Trimming left V 6 bases short and J 3 bases short, with 17 bases between. The germline V gene encodes CDR1 MNHNY and CDR2 SVGAGI (reference sequence). The CDR3 loop spans 15 amino acids. The DNA of the CDR3 is TGTGCCAGCAGCCAGAGGGGCAGGGAGGACACTGAAGCTTTCTTT. This translates into CASSQRGREDTEAFF.

Of note for this clone: This sample also contains other DNA sequences that code for the same CDR3. This chain connects TRBV6-5 to TRBJ2-5; D unclear. V lost 4 bases and J lost 4, with 4 bases in between. Germline V gene data show CDR1 as MNHEY and CDR2 as SVGAGI. The CDR3 consists of 11 residues. The DNA of the CDR3 is TGTGCCAGCAGTTCCGGAGAGACCCAGTACTTC. Residues: CASSSGETQYF.

This rearrangement joins TRBV5-5 to TRBJ1-2, with a tentative D call TRBD1 (6 bases). Between the trimmed V and J ends, which lost 1 base and 6 bases, there was a span of 10 bases. CDR3 length equals 13 residues. Germline-derived CDR1 and CDR2 are SGHKS and YYEKEE (reference sequence). The CDR3 bases are TGTGCCAGCAGCTTGTGGACAGCAGATGGCTACACCTTC. It encodes CASSLWTADGYTF.

V is TRBV3-1 (or the pseudogene TRBV3-2) and J is TRBJ2-7; 10 bases agree with TRBD2. The CDR3 consists of 15 residues. With 2 bases clipped from V and 0 bases from J, the junction kept 1 base outside the gene matches. Per germline, CDR1 LGHDT and CDR2 YNNKEL (reference sequence). The CDR3 nucleotides are TGTGCCAGCAGCCAAACTAGCGGGGTCTCCTACGAGCAGTACTTC. Amino acids: CASSQTSGVSYEQYF.

J is TRBJ2-6 and V is TRBV29-1, with TRBD1 as a possible D gene (6 bases). CDR1 and CDR2 (germline): SQVTM, ANQGSEA. The V gene lost 6 bases and the J gene lost 0 bases, with 12 bases spanning the gap. The CDR3 is made up of 15 amino acids. The CDR3 is CSVADSPSGANVLTF. Written as DNA, the CDR3 is TGCAGCGTCGCGGACAGCCCCTCTGGGGCCAACGTCCTGACTTTC.

Only one count was recorded for this clone. CDR3 residues: CASSDRRSTDTQYF. In nucleotides, the CDR3 is TGCGCCAGCAGTGACAGGCGAAGCACAGATACGCAGTATTTT. This chain uses TRBV10-2 with TRBJ2-3; D remains unclear. The CDR3 totals 14 residues. In germline, CDR1 is WSHSY, CDR2 SAAADI. V was clipped by 3 bases and J by 0 bases, with 7 bases between them.

V usage is TRBV27 and J usage is TRBJ2-7, with 7 bases lining up with TRBD1. In germline, CDR1 is MNHEY, CDR2 SMNVEV (reference sequence). V shed 5 bases and J 4 bases; nucleotides not matched to a gene: 5. The CDR3 extends over 13 amino acids. Here the CDR3 reads CASSDRVGYEQYF. The CDR3 region has the DNA TGTGCCAGCAGTGACAGGGTGGGGTACGAGCAGTACTTC.

This sequence joins TRBV28 and TRBJ2-1; no firm D call. The CDR3 extends over 13 amino acids. The germline V and J ends were trimmed by 0 bases and 9 bases, with 9 bases remaining between them. Germline V gene sequence: CDR1 MDHEN, CDR2 SYDVKM. The chain's CDR3 is CASSLWGSGEQFF. The DNA of the CDR3 is TGTGCCAGCAGTTTATGGGGTTCGGGTGAGCAGTTCTTC.

The chain couples TRBV2 to TRBJ2-7, with D possibly being TRBD1 (6 bases). This CDR3 has 14 amino acids. Germline CDR1 SNHLY, CDR2 FYNNEI. Trimming cost V 6 bases and J 5 bases, with 17 bases left between them. The CDR3 bases are TGTGCCAGCAGGCCACTACCACAGGGAAACGAGCAGTACTTC. It encodes CASRPLPQGNEQYF.